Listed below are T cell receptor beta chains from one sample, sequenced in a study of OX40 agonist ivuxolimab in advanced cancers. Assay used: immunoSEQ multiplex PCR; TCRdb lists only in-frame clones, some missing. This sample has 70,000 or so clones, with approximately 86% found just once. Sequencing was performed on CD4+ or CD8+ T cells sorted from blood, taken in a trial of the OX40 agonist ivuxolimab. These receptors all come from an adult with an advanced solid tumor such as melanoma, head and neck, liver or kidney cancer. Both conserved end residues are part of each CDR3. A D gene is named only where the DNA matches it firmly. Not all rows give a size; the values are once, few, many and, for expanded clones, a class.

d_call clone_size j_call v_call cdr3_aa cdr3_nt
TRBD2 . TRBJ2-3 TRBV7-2 CASSFIAGGEDTQYF TGTGCCAGCAGCTTCATAGCGGGGGGCGAGGATACGCAGTATTTT
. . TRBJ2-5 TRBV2 CASSESYQETQYF TGTGCCAGCAGTGAATCCTATCAAGAGACCCAGTACTTC
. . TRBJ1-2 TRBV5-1 CASSPDSPYGGYTF TGCGCCAGCAGCCCCGACAGCCCATATGGGGGCTACACCTTC
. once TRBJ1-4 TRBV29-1 CSVGGGGNEKLFF TGCAGCGTAGGCGGAGGGGGTAATGAAAAACTGTTTTTT
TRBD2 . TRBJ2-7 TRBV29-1 CSVTSGIFLGEQYF TGCAGCGTTACTAGCGGGATATTTTTAGGCGAGCAGTACTTC
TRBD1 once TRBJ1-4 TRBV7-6 CASSLAQYRGGDEKLFF TGTGCCAGCAGCTTAGCGCAGTATCGAGGGGGCGATGAAAAACTGTTTTTT
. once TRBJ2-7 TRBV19 CASSKTEIYEQYF TGTGCCAGTAGTAAGACAGAGATATACGAGCAGTACTTC
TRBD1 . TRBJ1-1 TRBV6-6 CASRPGQSMNTEAFF TGTGCCAGCAGACCGGGACAGAGCATGAACACTGAAGCTTTCTTT
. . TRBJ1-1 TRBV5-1 CASSQLPTGAEAFF TGCGCCAGCAGCCAACTCCCGACAGGTGCAGAAGCTTTCTTT
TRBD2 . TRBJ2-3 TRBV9 CASSVASSGGGSTDTQYF TGTGCCAGCAGCGTAGCGAGTAGCGGGGGGGGTTCCACAGATACGCAGTATTTT
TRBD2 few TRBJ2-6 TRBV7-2 CASSFIAAGGYGANVLTF TGTGCCAGCAGCTTTATCGCGGCGGGGGGATATGGGGCCAACGTCCTGACTTTC
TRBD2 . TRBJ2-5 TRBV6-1 CASSDGRASGGEKETQYF TGTGCCAGCAGTGACGGGCGCGCCAGCGGGGGGGAAAAGGAGACCCAGTACTTC
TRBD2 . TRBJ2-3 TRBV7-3 CASSSTSGVTDTQYF TGTGCCAGCAGCTCGACTAGCGGGGTCACAGATACGCAGTATTTT
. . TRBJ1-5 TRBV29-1 CSGADGDQPQHF TGCAGCGGCGCGGACGGGGATCAGCCCCAGCATTTT
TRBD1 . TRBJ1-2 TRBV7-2 CASSLRQGGYTF TGTGCCAGCAGCTTAAGACAGGGAGGCTACACCTTC
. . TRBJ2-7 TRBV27 CASRQAGSRREQYF TGTGCCAGCAGGCAAGCAGGGTCCCGACGGGAGCAGTACTTC
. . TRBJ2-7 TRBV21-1 CASSPTPCGYEQYF TGTGCCAGCAGCCCTACCCCCTGCGGGTACGAGCAGTACTTC
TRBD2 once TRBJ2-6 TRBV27 CASSLYPPTSGNSGANVLTF TGTGCCAGCAGCCTTTACCCCCCCACTAGCGGAAACTCTGGGGCCAACGTCCTGACTTTC
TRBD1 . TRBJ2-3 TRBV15 CATSRTGEGTDTQYF TGTGCCACCAGCAGGACAGGGGAGGGCACAGATACGCAGTATTTT
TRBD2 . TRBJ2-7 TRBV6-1 CASSGLAGASEQYF TGTGCCAGCAGTGGACTAGCGGGAGCAAGCGAGCAGTACTTC
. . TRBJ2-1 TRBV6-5 CASSPGASDYNEQFF TGTGCCAGCAGTCCAGGGGCCTCGGACTACAATGAGCAGTTCTTC
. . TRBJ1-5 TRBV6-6 CASSYRDTNQPQHF TGTGCCAGCAGTTACCGCGACACCAATCAGCCCCAGCATTTT
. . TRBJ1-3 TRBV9 CASSVSPGTPTSGNTIYF TGTGCCAGCAGCGTATCTCCTGGGACACCTACCTCTGGAAACACCATATATTTT
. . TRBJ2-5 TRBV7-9 CASSLGNGETQYF TGTGCCAGCAGCTTAGGAAACGGAGAGACCCAGTACTTC